This T cell receptor beta chain was captured by sequencing in a study of Ad26.COV2.S vaccination and SARS-CoV-2 variants. About the study: The vaccine Ad26.COV2.S was put into the muscle once, or twice with 56 days between.

Sequencing was performed with immunoSEQ multiplex PCR; in TCRdb, only in-frame clones are kept and a portion is missing. The table records approximately 280,000 clones, around 87% of them present only once. CDR1 is SGHAT, CDR2 FQDESV, per germline (reference sequence). This CDR3 is 15 amino acids long. Deletions cut 5 bases from V and 5 bases from J, with 18 bases between. The treatment was: around 19 received Ad26.COV2.S at low or high dose, single or two shots; 5 received placebo; per-sample allocation not given. Sampling took place 63 days after the first vaccine or placebo injection. Donor was an adult aged 18-55 years in Boston. Remarks on this clone: Its antigen is unidentified.

Study-level results: Placebo recipients and vaccine recipients were similar in non-spike TCR breadth. Spike-specific TCR breadth was greater in vaccine than placebo recipients.

Sequencing was performed on peripheral blood, taken in a trial of Ad26.COV2.S vaccine versus placebo. The clonotype was recovered from a person aged 18-60 years who received the Ad26.COV2.S COVID-19 vaccine or a placebo. The V gene is TRBV11-1, the J gene TRBJ1-2; TRBD1 is a possible D gene (6 bases). CDR3 DNA sequence: TGTGCCAGCAGCCCCGGTGGGGGCCGCGGATATGGCTACACCTTC. Its translation is CASSPGGGRGYGYTF.